The rows below give T cell receptor beta chains drawn from one sample of a study of blood T cell repertoires in COVID-19. The method was immunoSEQ multiplex PCR; TCRdb's version includes in-frame clones alone and lacks a portion of them. The table has 250,000 to 400,000 clones, about 91% seen once. The specimen sequenced was peripheral blood. The receptors originated from a woman aged 25 to 39 with COVID-19, enrolled during active disease. Both conserved end residues are part of each CDR3. Each record gives: clone size, V gene, CDR3 protein. Where a row states a size, it is once, few, many or the class of an expanded clone; other rows omit it.

clone_size: .
v_call: TRBV6-6
cdr3_aa: CASSGLATGDYGYTF

clone_size: once
v_call: TRBV11-2
cdr3_aa: CASSFSGGGSYGYTF

clone_size: .
v_call: TRBV5-6
cdr3_aa: CASSPGTGGLYEQYF

clone_size: .
v_call: TRBV18
cdr3_aa: CASSPQGSVRETQYF

clone_size: .
v_call: TRBV19
cdr3_aa: CASSIGGATSGELFF

clone_size: .
v_call: TRBV5-1
cdr3_aa: CASSLGAGAGGYTF

clone_size: .
v_call: TRBV27
cdr3_aa: CASSLTGRGYTF

clone_size: .
v_call: TRBV5-1
cdr3_aa: CASSVQGVGAGELFF

clone_size: .
v_call: TRBV4-1
cdr3_aa: CASSHQPGTLSLQNEKLFF

clone_size: .
v_call: TRBV7-8
cdr3_aa: CASSFTGANTEAFF

clone_size: once
v_call: TRBV3-1/TRBV3-2
cdr3_aa: CASSPRDRNGYTF

clone_size: .
v_call: TRBV19
cdr3_aa: CASSIGRGPTDTQYF

clone_size: .
v_call: TRBV13
cdr3_aa: CASSNPQGPSTDTQYF

clone_size: .
v_call: TRBV4-2
cdr3_aa: CASSQVRRNYGYTF

clone_size: .
v_call: TRBV5-1
cdr3_aa: CASSLTATGELFF

clone_size: .
v_call: TRBV5-4
cdr3_aa: CASRRTENYGYTF

clone_size: .
v_call: TRBV5-4
cdr3_aa: CASSLISGGTEAFF

clone_size: .
v_call: TRBV6-5
cdr3_aa: CARLNRADGYTF

clone_size: .
v_call: TRBV14
cdr3_aa: CASSRDSRWGYTF

clone_size: .
v_call: TRBV18
cdr3_aa: CASSLDQTDSQHF

clone_size: .
v_call: TRBV29-1
cdr3_aa: CSFRGLNTEAFF

clone_size: once
v_call: TRBV6-5
cdr3_aa: CASRQGAEAFF

clone_size: .
v_call: TRBV2
cdr3_aa: CASTRQGVEEQYF

clone_size: few
v_call: TRBV7-9
cdr3_aa: CASSPGGPGSQPQHF

clone_size: .
v_call: TRBV14
cdr3_aa: CASSQETGWYNSPLHF

clone_size: .
v_call: TRBV21-1
cdr3_aa: CASSKATAGMYSGNTIYF

clone_size: .
v_call: TRBV15
cdr3_aa: CATSNTLADQPQHF

clone_size: once
v_call: TRBV27
cdr3_aa: CASSLDTRETQYF

clone_size: .
v_call: TRBV5-1
cdr3_aa: CASSGGLSSYNSPLHF

clone_size: .
v_call: TRBV10-3
cdr3_aa: CAIRNEAGPEAFF

clone_size: once
v_call: TRBV5-8
cdr3_aa: CASSFFSGAPSGAFF

clone_size: once
v_call: TRBV2
cdr3_aa: CAGKDRGNEKLFF

clone_size: .
v_call: TRBV4-1
cdr3_aa: CASSQEDRVYGNTIYF

clone_size: few
v_call: TRBV6-1
cdr3_aa: CASSETDGTGRGAFQYF

clone_size: .
v_call: TRBV5-4
cdr3_aa: CASSTPGTGGREQYF

clone_size: .
v_call: TRBV21-1
cdr3_aa: CASSAERLAGGPRVNEQFF

clone_size: .
v_call: TRBV7-6
cdr3_aa: CASSQRQGAGELFF

clone_size: .
v_call: TRBV5-4
cdr3_aa: CASSWGPSSGNTIYF

clone_size: .
v_call: TRBV24-1
cdr3_aa: CATSERGLGTGELFF

clone_size: few
v_call: TRBV3-1/TRBV3-2
cdr3_aa: CASSQNRDRAFF

clone_size: .
v_call: TRBV11-3
cdr3_aa: CASSLGGMLGDIQYF

clone_size: .
v_call: TRBV7-9
cdr3_aa: CASSLYDRTDTQYF

clone_size: .
v_call: TRBV29-1
cdr3_aa: CSCLGGRTEAFF

clone_size: .
v_call: TRBV7-8
cdr3_aa: CASIQDRGGHSYNEQFF

clone_size: .
v_call: TRBV5-4
cdr3_aa: CASSPQGDGYTF

clone_size: .
v_call: TRBV6-4
cdr3_aa: CASSDRENTEAFF

clone_size: .
v_call: TRBV4-1
cdr3_aa: CASSQSRGEETQYF

clone_size: .
v_call: TRBV2
cdr3_aa: CASSEEVAGGPREQFF